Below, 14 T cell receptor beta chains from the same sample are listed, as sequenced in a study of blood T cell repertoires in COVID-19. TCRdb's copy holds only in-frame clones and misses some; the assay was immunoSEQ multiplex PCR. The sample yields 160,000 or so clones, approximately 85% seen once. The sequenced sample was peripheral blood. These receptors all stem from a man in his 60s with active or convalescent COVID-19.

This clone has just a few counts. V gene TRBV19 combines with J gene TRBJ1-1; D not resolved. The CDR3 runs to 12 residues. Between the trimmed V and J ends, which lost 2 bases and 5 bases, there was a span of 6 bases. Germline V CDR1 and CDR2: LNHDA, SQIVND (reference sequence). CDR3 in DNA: TGTGCCAGTAGTATACCCCCGACTGAAGCTTTCTTT. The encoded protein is CASSIPPTEAFF. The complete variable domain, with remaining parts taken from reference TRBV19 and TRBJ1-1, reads DGGITQSPKYLFRKEGQNVTLSCEQNLNHDAMYWYRQDPGQGLRLIYYSQIVNDFQKGDIAEGYSVSREKKESFPLTVTSAQKNPTAFYLCASSIPPTEAFFGQGTRLTVV.

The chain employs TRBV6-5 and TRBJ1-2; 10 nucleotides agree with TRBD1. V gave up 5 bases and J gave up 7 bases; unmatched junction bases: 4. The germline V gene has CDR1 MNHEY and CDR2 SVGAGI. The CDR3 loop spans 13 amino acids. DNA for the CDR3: TGTGCCAGCAGTACCCGGACAGGGGGTGGCTACACCTTC. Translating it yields CASSTRTGGGYTF.

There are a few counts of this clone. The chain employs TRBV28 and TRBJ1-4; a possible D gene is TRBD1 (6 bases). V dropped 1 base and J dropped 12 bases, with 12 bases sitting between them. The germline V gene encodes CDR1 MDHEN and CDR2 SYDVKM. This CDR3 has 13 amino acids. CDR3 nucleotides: TGTGCCAGCAGTTTATTCCCGGGACAAGAACTGTTTTTT. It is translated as CASSLFPGQELFF.

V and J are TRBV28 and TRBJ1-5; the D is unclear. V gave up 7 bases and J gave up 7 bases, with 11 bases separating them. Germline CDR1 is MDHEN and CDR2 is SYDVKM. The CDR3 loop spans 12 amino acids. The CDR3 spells CASKIGVQPQHF. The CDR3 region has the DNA TGTGCCAGCAAAATCGGGGTCCAGCCCCAGCATTTT. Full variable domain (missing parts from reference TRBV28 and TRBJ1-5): DVKVTQSSRYLVKRTGEKVFLECVQDMDHENMFWYRQDPGLGLRLIYFSYDVKMKEKGDIPEGYSVSREKKERFSLILESASTNQTSMYLCASKIGVQPQHFGDGTRLSIL.

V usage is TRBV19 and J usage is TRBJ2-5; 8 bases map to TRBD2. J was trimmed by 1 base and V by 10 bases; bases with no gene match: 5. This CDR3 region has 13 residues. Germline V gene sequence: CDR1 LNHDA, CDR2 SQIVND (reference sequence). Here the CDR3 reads CATTSGSQETQYF. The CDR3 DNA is TGTGCCACCACAAGCGGGAGCCAAGAGACCCAGTACTTC.

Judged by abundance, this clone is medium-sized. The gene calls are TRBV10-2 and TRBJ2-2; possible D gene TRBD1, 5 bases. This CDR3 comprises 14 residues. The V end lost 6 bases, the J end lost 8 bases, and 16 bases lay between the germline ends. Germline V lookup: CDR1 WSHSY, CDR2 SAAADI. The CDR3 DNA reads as TGCGCCAGCAGCGAGGACATATTGTCTGGGGAGCTGTTTTTT. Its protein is CASSEDILSGELFF.

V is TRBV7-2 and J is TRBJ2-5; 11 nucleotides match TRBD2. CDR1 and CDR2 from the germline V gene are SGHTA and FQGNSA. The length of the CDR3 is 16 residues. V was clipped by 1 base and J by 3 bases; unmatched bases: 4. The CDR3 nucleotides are TGTGCCAGCAGCTTAGGCCTACTAGCGGGGGAAGAGACCCAGTACTTC. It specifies CASSLGLLAGEETQYF.

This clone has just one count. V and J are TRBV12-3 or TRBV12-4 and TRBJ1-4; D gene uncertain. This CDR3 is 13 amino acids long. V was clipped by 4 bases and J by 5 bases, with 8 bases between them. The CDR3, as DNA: TGTGCCAGCAGTTCAACAGTAAATGAAAAACTGTTTTTT. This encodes CASSSTVNEKLFF.

CDR3 sequence: CASSFERTEAFF. CDR3 nucleotides: TGTGCCAGCAGCTTTGAGAGGACTGAAGCTTTCTTT. The chain carries TRBV11-2 and TRBJ1-1; no definite D call. The V end lost 3 bases, the J end lost 5 bases, and 7 bases lay between the germline ends. The CDR3 runs 12 residues. Looked up from germline, CDR1 is SGHAT and CDR2 is FQNNGV.

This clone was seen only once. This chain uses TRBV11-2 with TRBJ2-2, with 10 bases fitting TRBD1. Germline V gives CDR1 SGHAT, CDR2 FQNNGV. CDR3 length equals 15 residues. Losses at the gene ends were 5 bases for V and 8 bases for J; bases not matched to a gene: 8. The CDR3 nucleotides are TGTGCCAGCAGCCTAGGGACAGGGGTAAAAGGGGAGCTGTTTTTT. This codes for CASSLGTGVKGELFF.

The CDR3, as DNA: TGTGCCAGCAGTGAAGCAGCCGGAAACACCATATATTTT. Protein sequence: CASSEAAGNTIYF. V usage is TRBV2 and J usage is TRBJ1-3; D ambiguous. Germline CDR1 SNHLY, CDR2 FYNNEI. V lost 0 bases and J lost 4, with 4 bases in between. The CDR3 extends over 13 amino acids.

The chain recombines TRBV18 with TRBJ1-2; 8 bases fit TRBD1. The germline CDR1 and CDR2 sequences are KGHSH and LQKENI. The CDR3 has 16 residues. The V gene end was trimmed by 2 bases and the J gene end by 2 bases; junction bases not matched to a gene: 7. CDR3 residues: CASSPLTTGANYGYTF. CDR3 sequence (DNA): TGTGCCAGCTCACCATTAACGACAGGGGCGAACTATGGCTACACCTTC.

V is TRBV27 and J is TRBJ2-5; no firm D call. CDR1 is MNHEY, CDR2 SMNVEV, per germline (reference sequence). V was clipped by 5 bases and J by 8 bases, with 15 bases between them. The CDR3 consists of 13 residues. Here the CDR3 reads CASSRRLERTQYF. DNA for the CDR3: TGTGCCAGCAGTCGGAGACTTGAGAGAACCCAGTACTTC.

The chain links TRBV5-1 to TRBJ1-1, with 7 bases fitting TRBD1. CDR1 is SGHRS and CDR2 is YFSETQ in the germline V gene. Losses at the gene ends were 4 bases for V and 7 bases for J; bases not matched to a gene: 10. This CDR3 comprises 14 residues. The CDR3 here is CASSLLTGSVEAFF. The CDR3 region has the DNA TGCGCCAGCAGCCTATTGACAGGGTCAGTTGAAGCTTTCTTT.